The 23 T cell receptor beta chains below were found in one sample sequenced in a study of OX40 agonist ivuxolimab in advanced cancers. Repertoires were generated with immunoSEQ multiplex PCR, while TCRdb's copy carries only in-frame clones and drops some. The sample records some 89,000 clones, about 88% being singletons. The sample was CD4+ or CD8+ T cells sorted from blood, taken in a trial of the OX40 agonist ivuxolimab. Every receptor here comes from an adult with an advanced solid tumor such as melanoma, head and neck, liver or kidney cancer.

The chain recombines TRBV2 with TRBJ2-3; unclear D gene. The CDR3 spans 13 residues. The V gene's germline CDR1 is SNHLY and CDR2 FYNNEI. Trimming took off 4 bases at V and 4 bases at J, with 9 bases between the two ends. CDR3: CASSATRSDTQYF. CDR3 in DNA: TGTGCCAGCAGTGCAACCCGGTCAGATACGCAGTATTTT.

DNA of the CDR3: TGTGCCAGCAGCTCCGGGCGATGGAGGGCCACTGAAGCTTTCTTT. Translation gives CASSSGRWRATEAFF. The gene calls are TRBV7-3 and TRBJ1-1; D uncertain. Trimming took off 4 bases at V and 4 bases at J, with 16 bases between the two ends. Germline V gene sequence: CDR1 SGHTA, CDR2 FQGTGA. The CDR3 has 15 residues.

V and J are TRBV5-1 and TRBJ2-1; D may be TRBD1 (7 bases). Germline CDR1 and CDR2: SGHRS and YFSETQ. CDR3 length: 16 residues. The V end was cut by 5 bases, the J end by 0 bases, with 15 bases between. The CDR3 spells CASSLAGGNSYNEQFF. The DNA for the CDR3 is TGCGCCAGCAGTCTGGCAGGGGGGAACTCCTACAATGAGCAGTTCTTC. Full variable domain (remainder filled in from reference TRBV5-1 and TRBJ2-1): KAGVTQTPRYLIKTRGQQVTLSCSPISGHRSVSWYQQTPGQGLQFLFEYFSETQRNKGNFPGRFSGRQFSNSRSEMNVSTLELGDSALYLCASSLAGGNSYNEQFFGPGTRLTVL.

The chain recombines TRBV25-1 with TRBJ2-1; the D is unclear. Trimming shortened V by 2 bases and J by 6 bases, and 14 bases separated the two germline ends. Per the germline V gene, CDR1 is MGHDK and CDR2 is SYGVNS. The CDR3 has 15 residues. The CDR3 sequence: CASSEHTGSFNEQFF. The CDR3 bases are TGTGCCAGCAGTGAACACACCGGGTCGTTCAATGAGCAGTTCTTC.

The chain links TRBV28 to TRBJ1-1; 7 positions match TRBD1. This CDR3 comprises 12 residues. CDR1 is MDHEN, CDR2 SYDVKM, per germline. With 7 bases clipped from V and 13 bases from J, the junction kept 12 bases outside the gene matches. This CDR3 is CASNRQGTWIFF. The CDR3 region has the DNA TGTGCCAGCAATCGACAGGGTACTTGGATTTTCTTT.

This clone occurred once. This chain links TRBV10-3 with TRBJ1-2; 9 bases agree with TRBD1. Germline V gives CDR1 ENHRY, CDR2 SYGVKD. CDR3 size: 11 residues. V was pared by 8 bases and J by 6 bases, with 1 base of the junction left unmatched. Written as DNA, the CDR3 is TGTGCCATCGGGACAGGGAATGGCTACACCTTC. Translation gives CAIGTGNGYTF.

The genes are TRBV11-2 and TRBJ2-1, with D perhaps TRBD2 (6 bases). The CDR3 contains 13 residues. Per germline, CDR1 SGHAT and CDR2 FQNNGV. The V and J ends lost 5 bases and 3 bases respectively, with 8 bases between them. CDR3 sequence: CASSAGSYNEQFF. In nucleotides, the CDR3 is TGTGCCAGCAGCGCCGGGAGCTACAATGAGCAGTTCTTC.

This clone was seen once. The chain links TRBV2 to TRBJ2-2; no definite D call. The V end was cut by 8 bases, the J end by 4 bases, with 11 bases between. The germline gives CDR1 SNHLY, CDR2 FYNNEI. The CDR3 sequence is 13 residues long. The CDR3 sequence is CASGQRITGELFF. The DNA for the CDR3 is TGTGCCAGCGGGCAGAGAATCACCGGGGAGCTGTTTTTT.

CDR3 loop: CSVARTGSLGTEAFF. The CDR3 DNA sequence: TGCAGCGTTGCCCGGACAGGGAGTTTAGGGACTGAAGCTTTCTTT. The V call is TRBV29-1, the J call TRBJ1-1; 8 nucleotides line up with TRBD1. Germline V gene lookup returns CDR1 SQVTM and CDR2 ANQGSEA. This CDR3 is built from 15 residues. J gave up 5 bases and V 4 bases, and 12 bases lay outside the gene matches.

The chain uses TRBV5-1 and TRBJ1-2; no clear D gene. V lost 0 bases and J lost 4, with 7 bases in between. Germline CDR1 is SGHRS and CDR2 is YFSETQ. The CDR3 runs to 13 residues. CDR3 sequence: CASSLDLAYGYTF. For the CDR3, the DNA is TGCGCCAGCAGCTTGGACCTGGCCTATGGCTACACCTTC.

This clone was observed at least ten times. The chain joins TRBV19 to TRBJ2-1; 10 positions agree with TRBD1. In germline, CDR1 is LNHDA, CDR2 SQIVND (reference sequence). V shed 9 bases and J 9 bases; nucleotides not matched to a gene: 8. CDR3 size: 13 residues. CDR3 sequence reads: CASRDRGASEQFF. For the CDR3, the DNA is TGTGCCAGCCGGGACAGGGGTGCCAGTGAGCAGTTCTTC. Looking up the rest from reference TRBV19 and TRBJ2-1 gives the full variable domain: DGGITQSPKYLFRKEGQNVTLSCEQNLNHDAMYWYRQDPGQGLRLIYYSQIVNDFQKGDIAEGYSVSREKKESFPLTVTSAQKNPTAFYLCASRDRGASEQFFGPGTRLTVL.

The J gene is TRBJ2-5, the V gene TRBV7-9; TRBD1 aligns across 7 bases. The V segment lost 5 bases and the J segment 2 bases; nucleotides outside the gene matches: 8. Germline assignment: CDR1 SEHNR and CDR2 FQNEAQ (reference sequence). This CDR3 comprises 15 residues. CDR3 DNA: TGTGCCAGCAGCCCGTGGGGACAGCTGCAAGAGACCCAGTACTTC. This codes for CASSPWGQLQETQYF.

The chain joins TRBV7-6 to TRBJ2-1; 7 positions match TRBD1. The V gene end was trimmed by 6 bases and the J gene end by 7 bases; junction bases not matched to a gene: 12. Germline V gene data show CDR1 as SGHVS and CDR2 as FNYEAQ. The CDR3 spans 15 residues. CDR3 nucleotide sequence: TGTGCCAGCAGTCCCCTAGGGACAGATATTAATGAGCAGTTCTTC. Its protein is CASSPLGTDINEQFF.

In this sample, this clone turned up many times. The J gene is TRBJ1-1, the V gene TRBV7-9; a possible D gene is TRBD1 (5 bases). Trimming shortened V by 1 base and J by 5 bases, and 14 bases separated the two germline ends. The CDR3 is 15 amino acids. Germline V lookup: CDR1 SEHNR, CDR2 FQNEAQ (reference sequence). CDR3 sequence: CASSLVDLGGTEAFF. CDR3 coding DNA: TGTGCCAGCAGCTTAGTAGACCTCGGGGGGACTGAAGCTTTCTTT.

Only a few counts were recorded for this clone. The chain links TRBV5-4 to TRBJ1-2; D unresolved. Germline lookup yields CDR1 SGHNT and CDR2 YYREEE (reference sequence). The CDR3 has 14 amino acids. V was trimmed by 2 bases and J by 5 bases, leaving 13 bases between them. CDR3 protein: CASSLKGLRYGYTF. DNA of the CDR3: TGTGCCAGCAGCTTAAAAGGGTTGCGGTATGGCTACACCTTC. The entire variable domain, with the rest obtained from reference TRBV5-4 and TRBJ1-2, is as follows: ETGVTQSPTHLIKTRGQQVTLRCSSQSGHNTVSWYQQALGQGPQFIFQYYREEENGRGNFPPRFSGLQFPNYSSELNVNALELDDSALYLCASSLKGLRYGYTFGSGTRLTVV.

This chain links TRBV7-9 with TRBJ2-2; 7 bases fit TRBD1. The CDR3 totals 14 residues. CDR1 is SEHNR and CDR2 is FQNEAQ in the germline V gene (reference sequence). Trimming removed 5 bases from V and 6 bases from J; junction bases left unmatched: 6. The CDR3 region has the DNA TGTGCCAGCAGCGTCGCAGGGGGATCCGGGGAGCTGTTTTTT. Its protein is CASSVAGGSGELFF. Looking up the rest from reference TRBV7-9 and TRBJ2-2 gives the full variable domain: DTGVSQNPRHKITKRGQNVTFRCDPISEHNRLYWYRQTLGQGPEFLTYFQNEAQLEKSRLLSDRFSAERPKGSFSTLEIQRTEQGDSAMYLCASSVAGGSGELFFGEGSRLTVL.

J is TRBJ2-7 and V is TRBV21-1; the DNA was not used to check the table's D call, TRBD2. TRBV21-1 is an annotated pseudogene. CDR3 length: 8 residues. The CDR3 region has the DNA TGTCGACGCGGGGAGCAGTACTTC. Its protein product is CRRGEQYF.

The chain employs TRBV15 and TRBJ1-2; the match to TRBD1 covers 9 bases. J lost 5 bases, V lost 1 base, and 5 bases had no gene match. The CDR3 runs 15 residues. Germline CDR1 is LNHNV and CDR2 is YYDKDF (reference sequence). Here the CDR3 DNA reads TGTGCCACCAGCAGAGTCGTTGACAGGGGGTATGGCTACACCTTC. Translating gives CATSRVVDRGYGYTF.

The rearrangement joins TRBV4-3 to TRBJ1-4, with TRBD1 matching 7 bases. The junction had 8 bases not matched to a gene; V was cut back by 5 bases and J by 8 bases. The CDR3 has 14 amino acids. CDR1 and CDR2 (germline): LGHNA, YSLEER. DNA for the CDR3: TGCGCCAGCAGCACGACAGGGATAAACGAAAAACTGTTTTTT. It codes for CASSTTGINEKLFF.

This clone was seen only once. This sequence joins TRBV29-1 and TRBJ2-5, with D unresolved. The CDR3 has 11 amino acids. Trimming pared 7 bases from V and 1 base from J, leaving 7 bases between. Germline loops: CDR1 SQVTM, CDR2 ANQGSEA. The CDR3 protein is CSGESQETQYF. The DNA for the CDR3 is TGCAGCGGGGAAAGCCAAGAGACCCAGTACTTC. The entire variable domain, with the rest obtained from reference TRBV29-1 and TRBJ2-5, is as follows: SAVISQKPSRDICQRGTSLTIQCQVDSQVTMMFWYRQQPGQSLTLIATANQGSEATYESGFVIDKFPISRPNLTFSTLTVSNMSPEDSSIYLCSGESQETQYFGPGTRLLVL.

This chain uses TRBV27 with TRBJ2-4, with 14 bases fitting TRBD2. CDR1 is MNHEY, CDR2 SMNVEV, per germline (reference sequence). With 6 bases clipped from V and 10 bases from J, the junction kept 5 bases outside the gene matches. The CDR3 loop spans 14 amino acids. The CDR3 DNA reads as TGTGCCAGCAGCCGTAGGACTAGCGGGGGGATTCAGTACTTC. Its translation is CASSRRTSGGIQYF.

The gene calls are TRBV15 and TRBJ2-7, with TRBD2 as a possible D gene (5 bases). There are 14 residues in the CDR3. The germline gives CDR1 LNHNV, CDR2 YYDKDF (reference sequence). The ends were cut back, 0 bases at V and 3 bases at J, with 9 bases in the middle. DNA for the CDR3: TGTGCCACCAGCAGAGATGCTACTAGCTACGAGCAGTACTTC. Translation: CATSRDATSYEQYF. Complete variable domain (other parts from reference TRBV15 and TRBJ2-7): DAMVIQNPRYQVTQFGKPVTLSCSQTLNHNVMYWYQQKSSQAPKLLFHYYDKDFNNEADTPDNFQSRRPNTSFCFLDIRSPGLGDTAMYLCATSRDATSYEQYFGPGTRLTVT.

DNA for the CDR3: TGTGCCAGCAGCGCTCCCGCGGGGGGCACAGATACGCAGTATTTT. Residues: CASSAPAGGTDTQYF. J is TRBJ2-3 and V is TRBV28, with TRBD2 identical over 7 bases. With V trimmed by 6 bases and J by 1 base, 7 bases remained unmatched. CDR3 length equals 15 residues. The germline CDR1 and CDR2 sequences are MDHEN and SYDVKM.